Below, 25 T cell receptor beta chains from the same sample are listed, as sequenced in a study of T-cell memory formation after mild COVID-19. TCRdb reprocessed the 5' RACE reads with MiXCR, giving one entry per CDR3 protein. This sample carries around 65,000 distinct CDR3 sequences, around 10% of them seen once, and the ten largest clones take around 1.1%. The sample was PBMCs or a T cell subset sorted from them (not recorded which). Every receptor here comes from a young man who had mild COVID-19 (a few samples of this study predate the infection). Cell type and time point are not known.

This clonotype was detected a few times. This chain connects TRBV5-1 to TRBJ2-3; 9 nucleotides align to TRBD2. The ends lost 4 bases at V and 5 bases at J; junction bases unmatched: 11. In germline, CDR1 is SGHRS, CDR2 YFSETQ. The CDR3 has 16 residues. The CDR3 nucleotides read TGCGCCAGCAGCCTCGCGCGGGGGGGCTTATTAGATACGCAGTATTTT. Translation gives CASSLARGGLLDTQYF.

This chain uses TRBV7-9 with TRBJ1-4; a weak D match, TRBD1 (6 bases). The germline gives CDR1 SEHNR, CDR2 FQNEAQ (reference sequence). Trimming removed 4 bases at V and 0 bases at J, with 9 bases between. The CDR3 runs 15 residues. CDR3 sequence: CASSSTGTTNEKLFF. In DNA, the CDR3 is TGTGCCAGCAGCTCAACAGGGACAACTAATGAAAAACTGTTTTTT.

This clonotype was seen more than once but under ten times. This rearrangement joins TRBV12-3 or TRBV12-4 to TRBJ2-2; D is uncertain. The germline V and J ends were trimmed by 2 bases and 8 bases, with 6 bases remaining between them. The CDR3 has 12 amino acids. The CDR3 DNA reads TGTGCCAGCAGTTTAATGTCAGGGGAGCTGTTTTTT. Translated: CASSLMSGELFF.

The chain is built from TRBV20-1 and TRBJ1-4; 10 nucleotides agree with TRBD1. V was pared by 6 bases and J by 4 bases, with 2 bases of the junction left unmatched. CDR1 DFQATT and CDR2 SNEGSKA come from the germline V gene (reference sequence). This CDR3 spans 13 amino acids. The CDR3 region is CSARDRGNEKLFF. CDR3 nucleotide sequence: TGCAGTGCCAGGGACAGGGGTAATGAAAAACTGTTTTTT.

This clonotype has only a few counts. The chain combines TRBV30 with TRBJ1-6, with a weak D call TRBD1 (6 bases). This CDR3 contains 12 residues. From germline, CDR1 is GTSNPN and CDR2 SVGIG (reference sequence). Trimming shortened V by 4 bases and J by 10 bases, and 11 bases separated the two germline ends. The CDR3 DNA reads TGTGCCTGGACACAGGGAGGGTCACCCCTCCACTTT. Its translation is CAWTQGGSPLHF.

This chain joins TRBV2 and TRBJ2-5; tentatively, D is TRBD1 (6 bases). V was pared by 5 bases and J by 7 bases, with 17 bases between. The CDR3 length is 14 residues. Germline lookup yields CDR1 SNHLY and CDR2 FYNNEI. CDR3 sequence (DNA): TGTGCCAGCAGTAACGGACAGCGGATTGGGACCCAGTACTTC. Translation: CASSNGQRIGTQYF.

The gene calls are TRBV3-1 and TRBJ2-3; 10 bases are shared with TRBD2. Germline CDR1 reads LGHDT; CDR2 reads YNNKEL (reference sequence). The CDR3 has 18 residues. V dropped 3 bases and J dropped 4; count of bases not matched to a gene: 13. The CDR3 region has the DNA TGTGCCAGCAGCCACACACCATTAGCGGGGGGCCGGGCAGATACGCAGTATTTT. It encodes CASSHTPLAGGRADTQYF.

The chain couples TRBV5-6 to TRBJ2-7; TRBD2 matches 10 bases. Unmatched junction bases numbered 4, after V lost 5 bases and J lost 2 bases. The CDR3 loop spans 14 amino acids. From germline, CDR1 is SGHDT and CDR2 YYEEEE. The CDR3 protein is CASRGLAGAYEQYF. In DNA form, the CDR3 reads TGTGCCAGCAGGGGGCTAGCGGGAGCCTACGAGCAGTACTTC.

This clonotype has more than one count but fewer than ten. The chain couples TRBV29-1 to TRBJ1-2, with D possibly matching TRBD1 (6 bases). The V and J ends lost 2 bases and 2 bases respectively, with 12 bases between them. Germline values: CDR1 SQVTM, CDR2 ANQGSEA. This CDR3 region has 14 residues. DNA of the CDR3: TGCAGCGTTGAACTCCAGGGGAACAACTATGGCTACACCTTC. This translates into CSVELQGNNYGYTF.

The CDR3 DNA is TGTGCCAGCAGCTTGCGACGGACGCCAAACACCGGGGAGCTGTTTTTT. Its protein is CASSLRRTPNTGELFF. The genes are TRBV7-3 and TRBJ2-2; no clear D gene. This CDR3 is 16 amino acids long. CDR1 SGHTA and CDR2 FQGTGA come from the germline V gene. V was pared by 3 bases and J by 2 bases, with 13 bases between.

Many counts were recorded for this clonotype. The rearrangement uses TRBV27 and TRBJ2-7, with D possibly called TRBD1 or TRBD2 (6 bases each). Germline V gene lookup returns CDR1 MNHEY and CDR2 SMNVEV (reference sequence). The CDR3 totals 15 residues. The V end lost 6 bases, the J end lost 2 bases, and 17 bases lay between the germline ends. For the CDR3, the DNA is TGTGCCAGCAGAAACGCGGGACACCGAACCTACGAGCAGTACTTC. Translated, it gives CASRNAGHRTYEQYF.

This clonotype was observed a handful of times. The chain recombines TRBV6-6 with TRBJ2-1, with a weak D call TRBD1 (7 bases). V gave up 9 bases and J gave up 2 bases, with 20 bases separating them. Germline CDR1 reads MNHNY; CDR2 reads SVGAGI (reference sequence). The CDR3 has 16 residues. CDR3 DNA sequence: TGTGCCAGTTGCACTGCTCCAGGGGGGCCCTACAATGAGCAGTTCTTC. This sequence encodes CASCTAPGGPYNEQFF.

A few counts support this clonotype. The rearrangement uses TRBV28 and TRBJ2-4, with 11 bases matching TRBD1. The CDR3 length is 18 residues. V lost 5 bases and J lost 1; bases outside the gene matches: 10. Germline CDR1 is MDHEN and CDR2 is SYDVKM. In DNA, the CDR3 is TGTGCCAGCAGTCGGGCGGGACAGGGGGTACCGGCCAAAAACATTCAGTACTTC. Its translation is CASSRAGQGVPAKNIQYF.

J is TRBJ2-2 and V is TRBV24-1; D unclear. The CDR3 covers 13 residues. V was clipped by 9 bases and J by 0 bases, with 7 bases between them. The germline CDR1 and CDR2 sequences are KGHDR and SFDVKD. The CDR3 sequence: CATLDTNTGELFF. Here the CDR3 DNA reads TGTGCCACCCTCGACACGAACACCGGGGAGCTGTTTTTT.

By frequency in the sample, this clonotype is medium-sized. The chain couples TRBV7-9 to TRBJ2-1; D is possibly TRBD1 (5 bases). This CDR3 region has 14 residues. Germline-derived CDR1 and CDR2 are SEHNR and FQNEAQ (reference sequence). Trimming pared 5 bases from V and 9 bases from J, leaving 17 bases between. DNA for the CDR3: TGTGCCAGCAGCCCAAGGGCAGGGAAGGGTGAGCAGTTCTTC. Translated: CASSPRAGKGEQFF.

This clonotype was seen at least ten times. The chain combines TRBV5-1 with TRBJ2-1, with D possibly being TRBD1 (5 bases). The germline CDR1 and CDR2 sequences are SGHRS and YFSETQ. V was trimmed by 4 bases and J by 8 bases, leaving 16 bases between them. CDR3 length equals 14 residues. Here the CDR3 reads CASSPSRRGDEQFF. The DNA for the CDR3 is TGCGCCAGCAGCCCCTCCCGTAGGGGCGATGAGCAGTTCTTC.

In this sample, this clonotype turned up many times. This chain uses TRBV4-3 with TRBJ2-1; TRBD1 matches 7 bases. The ends lost 0 bases at V and 4 bases at J; junction bases unmatched: 9. Germline values: CDR1 LGHNA, CDR2 YSLEER. The CDR3 sequence is 17 residues long. The DNA of the CDR3 is TGCGCCAGCAGCCAAGATTTACCGGGGACAGTGTACAATGAGCAGTTCTTC. Protein product: CASSQDLPGTVYNEQFF.

This clonotype was seen a few times. The chain joins TRBV5-6 to TRBJ1-2; D is undetermined. V was trimmed by 1 base and J by 2 bases, leaving 9 bases between them. This CDR3 region has 14 residues. Germline V gene lookup returns CDR1 SGHDT and CDR2 YYEEEE. The CDR3, as DNA: TGTGCCAGCAGCTTGTTCGGGCCCAACTATGGCTACACCTTC. Protein: CASSLFGPNYGYTF.

This clonotype was seen only a few times. The V and J genes are TRBV18 and TRBJ1-6, with TRBD1 matching over 9 bases. The trim removed 3 bases at V and 10 bases at J, leaving 13 bases unmatched. There are 17 residues in the CDR3. CDR1 KGHSH and CDR2 LQKENI come from the germline V gene. The CDR3 DNA is TGTGCCAGCTCACCCCCCTTCTCGGACAGGGGAGCCTCACCCCTCCACTTT. It is translated as CASSPPFSDRGASPLHF.

The V and J genes are TRBV29-1 and TRBJ2-1, with 11 bases matching TRBD2. CDR1 SQVTM and CDR2 ANQGSEA come from the germline V gene. The CDR3 is 15 amino acids. J lost 1 base, V lost 6 bases, and 5 bases had no gene match. The CDR3 nucleotides are TGCAGCGTAGAACGACTAGCGGGGTCCTACAATGAGCAGTTCTTC. Translating gives CSVERLAGSYNEQFF.

The V call is TRBV6-5, the J call TRBJ1-4; the D gene is possibly TRBD1 (5 bases). This CDR3 is 16 amino acids long. The germline gives CDR1 MNHEY, CDR2 SVGAGI. V was cut by 5 bases and J by 8 bases, with 21 bases left in between. This chain's CDR3 is CASSRQPQPGKEKLFF. In nucleotides, the CDR3 is TGTGCCAGCAGTAGACAGCCACAACCGGGAAAAGAAAAACTGTTTTTT.

This clonotype is classed as medium-sized. The chain employs TRBV5-1 and TRBJ2-1; D is unclear. V lost 2 bases and J lost 4, with 7 bases in between. Germline-derived CDR1 and CDR2 are SGHRS and YFSETQ. This CDR3 is 13 amino acids long. The chain's CDR3 is CASSFGGYNEQFF. CDR3 bases: TGCGCCAGCAGCTTTGGTGGGTACAATGAGCAGTTCTTC.

This clonotype has more than one count but fewer than ten. This chain links TRBV5-1 with TRBJ2-1; TRBD1 agrees at 7 bases. The V segment lost 0 bases and the J segment 9 bases; nucleotides outside the gene matches: 9. The CDR3 has 15 residues. Per germline, CDR1 SGHRS and CDR2 YFSETQ. CDR3 sequence reads: CASSLEEAGGGEQFF. CDR3 sequence (DNA): TGCGCCAGCAGCTTGGAGGAGGCAGGGGGTGGTGAGCAGTTCTTC.

The CDR3 is CASIDFLTGQKETQYF. The DNA of the CDR3 is TGTGCCAGCATAGATTTTTTAACGGGACAGAAAGAGACCCAGTACTTC. The rearrangement links TRBV2 to TRBJ2-5; TRBD1 matches 7 bases. The V segment lost 7 bases and the J segment 3 bases; nucleotides outside the gene matches: 14. Germline V lookup: CDR1 SNHLY, CDR2 FYNNEI. This CDR3 comprises 16 residues.

A few counts support this clonotype. This rearrangement joins TRBV7-9 to TRBJ1-1, with D unresolved. Trimming cost V 5 bases and J 0 bases, with 19 bases left between them. The CDR3 is 17 amino acids. The germline gives CDR1 SEHNR, CDR2 FQNEAQ (reference sequence). The DNA of the CDR3 is TGTGCCAGCAGCAATCGGGTGGGGTCCGGGCTGAACACTGAAGCTTTCTTT. Amino acid sequence: CASSNRVGSGLNTEAFF.